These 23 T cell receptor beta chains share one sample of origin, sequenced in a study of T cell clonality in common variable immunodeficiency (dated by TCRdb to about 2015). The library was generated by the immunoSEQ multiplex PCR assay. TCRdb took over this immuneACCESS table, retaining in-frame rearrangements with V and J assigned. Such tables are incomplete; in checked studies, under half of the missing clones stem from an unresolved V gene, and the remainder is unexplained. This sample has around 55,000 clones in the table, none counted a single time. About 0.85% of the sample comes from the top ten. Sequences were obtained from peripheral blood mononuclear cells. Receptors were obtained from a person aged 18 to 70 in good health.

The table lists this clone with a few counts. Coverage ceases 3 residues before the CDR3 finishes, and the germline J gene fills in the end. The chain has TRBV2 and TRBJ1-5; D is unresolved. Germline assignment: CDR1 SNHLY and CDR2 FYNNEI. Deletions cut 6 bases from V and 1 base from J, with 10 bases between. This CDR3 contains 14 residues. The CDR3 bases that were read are TGTGCCAGCAGAGGAGGGTCGAGCAATCAGCCC. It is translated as CASRGGSSNQP. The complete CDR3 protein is CASRGGSSNQPQHF.

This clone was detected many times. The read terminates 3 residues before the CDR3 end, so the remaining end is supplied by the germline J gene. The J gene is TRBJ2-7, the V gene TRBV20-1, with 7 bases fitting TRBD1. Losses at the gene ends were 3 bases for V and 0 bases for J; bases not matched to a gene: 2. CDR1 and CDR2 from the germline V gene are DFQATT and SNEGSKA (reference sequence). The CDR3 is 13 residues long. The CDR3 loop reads CSASTGASYEQYF. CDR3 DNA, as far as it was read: TGCAGTGCTAGTACAGGGGCCTCCTACGAG.

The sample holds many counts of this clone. The DNA read from the CDR3 is TGTGCCAGCAGCTGGGGGGGAGGGCGGGAGACC. Translation: CASSWGGGRET. The CDR3 as a whole reads CASSWGGGRETQYF. The J gene is TRBJ2-5, the V gene TRBV11-2, with TRBD2 matching 7 bases. The sequence runs out 3 residues before the end of the CDR3; the remainder is reconstructed from the germline J gene. The CDR3 length is 14 residues. The V and J ends lost 4 bases and 5 bases, in that order; junction bases with no gene match: 7. CDR1 is SGHAT and CDR2 is FQNNGV in the germline V gene.

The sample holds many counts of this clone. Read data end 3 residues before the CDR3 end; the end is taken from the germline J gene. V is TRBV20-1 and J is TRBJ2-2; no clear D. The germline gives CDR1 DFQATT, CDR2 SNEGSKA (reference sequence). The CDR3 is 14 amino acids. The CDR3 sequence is CSASPGEHNSPLFF. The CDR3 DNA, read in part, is TGCAGTGCTAGCCCAGGTGAACATAATTCACCG.

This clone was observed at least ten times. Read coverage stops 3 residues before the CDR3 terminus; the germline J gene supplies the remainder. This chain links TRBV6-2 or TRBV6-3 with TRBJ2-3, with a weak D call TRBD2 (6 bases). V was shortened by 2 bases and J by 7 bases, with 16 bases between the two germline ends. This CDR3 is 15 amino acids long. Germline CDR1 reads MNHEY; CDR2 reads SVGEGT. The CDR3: CASSYGDSRINTQYF. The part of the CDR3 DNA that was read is TGTGCCAGCAGTTACGGGGACTCACGTATAAATACG.

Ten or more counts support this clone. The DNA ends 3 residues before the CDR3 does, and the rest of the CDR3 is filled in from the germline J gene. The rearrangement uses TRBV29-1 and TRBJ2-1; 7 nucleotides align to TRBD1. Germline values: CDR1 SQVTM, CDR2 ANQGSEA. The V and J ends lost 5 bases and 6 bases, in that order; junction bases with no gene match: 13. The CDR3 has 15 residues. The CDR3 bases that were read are TGCAGCGTTCCGCCTATTGAGACAGGGCCCAATGAG. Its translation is CSVPPIETGPNE. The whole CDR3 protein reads CSVPPIETGPNEQFF.

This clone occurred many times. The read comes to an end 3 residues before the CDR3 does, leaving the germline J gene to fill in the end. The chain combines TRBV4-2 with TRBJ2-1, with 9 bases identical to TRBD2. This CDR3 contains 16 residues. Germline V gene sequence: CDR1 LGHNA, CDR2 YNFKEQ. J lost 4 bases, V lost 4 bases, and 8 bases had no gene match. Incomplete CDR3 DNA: TGTGCCAGCAGCCCCCAGTTGGCGGGAGGGTACAATGAG. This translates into CASSPQLAGGYNE. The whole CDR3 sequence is CASSPQLAGGYNEQFF.

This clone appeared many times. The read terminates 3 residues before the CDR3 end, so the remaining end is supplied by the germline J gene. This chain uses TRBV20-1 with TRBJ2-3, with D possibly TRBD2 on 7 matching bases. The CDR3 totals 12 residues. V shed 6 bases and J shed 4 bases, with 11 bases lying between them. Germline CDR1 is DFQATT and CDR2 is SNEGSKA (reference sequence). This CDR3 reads CSAKGGADTQYF. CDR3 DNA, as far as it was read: TGCAGTGCAAAGGGGGGGGCAGATACG.

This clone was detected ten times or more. The chain's CDR3 is CASSPTAGREKLFF. CDR3 DNA, as far as it was read: TGTGCCAGTAGTCCGACTGCGGGTCGGGAAAAA. The chain uses TRBV19 and TRBJ1-4; no clear D. From the germline J gene comes the end of the CDR3, since the read stops 3 residues before it. Trimming shortened V by 5 bases and J by 8 bases, and 15 bases separated the two germline ends. The germline CDR1 and CDR2 sequences are LNHDA and SQIVND (reference sequence). The CDR3 sequence is 14 residues long.

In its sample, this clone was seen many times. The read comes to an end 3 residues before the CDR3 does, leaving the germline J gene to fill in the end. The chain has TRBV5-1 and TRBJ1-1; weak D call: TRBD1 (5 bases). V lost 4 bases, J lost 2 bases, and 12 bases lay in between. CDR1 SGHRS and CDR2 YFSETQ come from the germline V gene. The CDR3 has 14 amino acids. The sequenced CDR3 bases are TGCGCCAGCAGCACGTCGACAGTTAACACTGAA. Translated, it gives CASSTSTVNTE. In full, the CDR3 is CASSTSTVNTEAFF.

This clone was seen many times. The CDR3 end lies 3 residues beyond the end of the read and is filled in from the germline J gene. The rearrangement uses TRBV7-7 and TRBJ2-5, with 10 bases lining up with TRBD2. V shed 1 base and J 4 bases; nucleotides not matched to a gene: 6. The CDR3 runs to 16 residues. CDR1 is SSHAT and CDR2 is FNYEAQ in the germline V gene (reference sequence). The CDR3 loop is CASSLGVAGGIETQYF. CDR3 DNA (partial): TGTGCCAGCAGCTTAGGAGTAGCGGGGGGAATAGAGACC.

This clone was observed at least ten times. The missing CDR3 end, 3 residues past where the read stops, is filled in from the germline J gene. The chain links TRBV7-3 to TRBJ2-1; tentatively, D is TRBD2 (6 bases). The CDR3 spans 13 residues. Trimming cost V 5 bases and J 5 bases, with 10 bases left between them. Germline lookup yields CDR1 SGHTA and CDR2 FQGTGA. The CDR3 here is CASSRDFNNEQFF. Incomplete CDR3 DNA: TGTGCCAGCAGCCGGGACTTTAACAATGAG.

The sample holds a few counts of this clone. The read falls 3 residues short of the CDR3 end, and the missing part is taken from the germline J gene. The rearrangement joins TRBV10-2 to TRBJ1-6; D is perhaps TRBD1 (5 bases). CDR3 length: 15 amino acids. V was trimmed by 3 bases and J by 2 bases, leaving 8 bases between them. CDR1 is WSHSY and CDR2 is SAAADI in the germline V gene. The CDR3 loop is CASSDRGAYNSPLHF. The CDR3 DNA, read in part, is TGCGCCAGCAGTGATAGGGGCGCCTATAATTCACCC.

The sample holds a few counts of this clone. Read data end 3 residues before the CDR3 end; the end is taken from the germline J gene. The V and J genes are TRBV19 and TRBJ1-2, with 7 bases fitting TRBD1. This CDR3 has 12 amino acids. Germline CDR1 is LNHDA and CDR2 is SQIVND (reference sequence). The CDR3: CASTTGAREYTF. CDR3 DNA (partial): TGTGCCAGTACAACAGGGGCCCGCGAA.

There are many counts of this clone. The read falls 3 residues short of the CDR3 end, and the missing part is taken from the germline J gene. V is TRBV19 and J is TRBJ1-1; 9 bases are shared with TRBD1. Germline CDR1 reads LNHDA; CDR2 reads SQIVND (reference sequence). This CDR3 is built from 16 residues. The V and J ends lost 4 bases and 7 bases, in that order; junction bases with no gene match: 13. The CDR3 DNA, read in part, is TGTGCCAGTAGTAAGGGGACAGGGAGCATGGGTAATGAA. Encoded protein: CASSKGTGSMGNE. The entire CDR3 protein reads CASSKGTGSMGNEAFF.

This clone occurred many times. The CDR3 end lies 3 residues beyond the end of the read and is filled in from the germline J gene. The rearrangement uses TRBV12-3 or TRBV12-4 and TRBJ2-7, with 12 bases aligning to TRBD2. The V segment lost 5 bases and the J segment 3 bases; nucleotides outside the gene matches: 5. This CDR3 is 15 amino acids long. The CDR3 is CASSGSGLAGYEQYF. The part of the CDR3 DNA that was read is TGTGCCAGCAGTGGGTCGGGACTAGCGGGCTACGAG.

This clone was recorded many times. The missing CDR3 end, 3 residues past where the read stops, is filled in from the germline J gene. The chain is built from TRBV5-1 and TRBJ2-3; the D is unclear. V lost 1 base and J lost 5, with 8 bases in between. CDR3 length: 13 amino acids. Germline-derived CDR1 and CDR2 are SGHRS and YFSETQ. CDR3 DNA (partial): TGCGCCAGCAGCTTGAGGGTAAAAGATACG. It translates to CASSLRVKDT. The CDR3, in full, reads CASSLRVKDTQYF.

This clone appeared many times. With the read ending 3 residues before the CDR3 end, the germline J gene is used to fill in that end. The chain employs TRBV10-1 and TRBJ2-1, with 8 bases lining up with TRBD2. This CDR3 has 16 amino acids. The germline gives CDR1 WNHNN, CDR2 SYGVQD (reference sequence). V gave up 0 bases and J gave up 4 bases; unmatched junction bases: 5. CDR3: CASSESKLAVYNEQFF. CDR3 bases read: TGCGCCAGCAGTGAGTCAAAACTAGCGGTTTACAATGAG.

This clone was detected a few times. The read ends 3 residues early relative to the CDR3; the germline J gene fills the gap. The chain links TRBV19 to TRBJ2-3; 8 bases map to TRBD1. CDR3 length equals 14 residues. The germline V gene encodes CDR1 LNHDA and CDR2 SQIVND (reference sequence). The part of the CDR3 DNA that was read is TGTGCCAGTAGCCTCGACAGGGGCCATCAGCCG. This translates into CASSLDRGHQP. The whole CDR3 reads CASSLDRGHQPQYF.

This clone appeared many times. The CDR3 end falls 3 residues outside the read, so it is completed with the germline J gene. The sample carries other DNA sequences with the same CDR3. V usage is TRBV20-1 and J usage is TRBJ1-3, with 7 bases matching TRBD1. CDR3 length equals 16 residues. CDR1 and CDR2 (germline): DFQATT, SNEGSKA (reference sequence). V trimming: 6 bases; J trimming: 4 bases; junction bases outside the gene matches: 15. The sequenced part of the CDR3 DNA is TGCAGTGCATCGGACAGGCCATCATCCGAAGGAAACACC. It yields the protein CSASDRPSSEGNT. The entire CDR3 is CSASDRPSSEGNTIYF.

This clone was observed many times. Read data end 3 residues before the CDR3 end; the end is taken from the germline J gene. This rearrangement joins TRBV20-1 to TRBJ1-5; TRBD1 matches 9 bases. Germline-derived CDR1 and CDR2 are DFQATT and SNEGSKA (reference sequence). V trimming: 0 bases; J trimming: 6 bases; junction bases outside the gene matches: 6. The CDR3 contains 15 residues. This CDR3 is CSARDRTGDSQPQHF. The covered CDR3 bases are TGCAGTGCTAGAGATAGGACAGGGGACAGTCAGCCC.

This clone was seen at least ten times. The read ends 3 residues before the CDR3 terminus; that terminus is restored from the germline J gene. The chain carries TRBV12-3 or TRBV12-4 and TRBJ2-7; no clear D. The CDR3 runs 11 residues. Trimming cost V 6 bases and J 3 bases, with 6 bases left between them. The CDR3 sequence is CASSPHYEQYF. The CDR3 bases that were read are TGTGCCAGCAGCCCACACTACGAG.

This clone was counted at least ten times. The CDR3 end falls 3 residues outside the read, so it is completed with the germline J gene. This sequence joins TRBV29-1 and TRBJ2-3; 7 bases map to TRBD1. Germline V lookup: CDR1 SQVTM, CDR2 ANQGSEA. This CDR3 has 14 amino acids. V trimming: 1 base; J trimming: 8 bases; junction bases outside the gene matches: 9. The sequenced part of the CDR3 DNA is TGCAGCGTTGAAGGCTCAAACAGGGGATTTACG. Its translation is CSVEGSNRGFT. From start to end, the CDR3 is CSVEGSNRGFTQYF.